Below, 14 T cell receptor beta chains from the same sample are listed, as sequenced in a study of tissue T cells after allogeneic stem cell transplantation. Stated time point: mouse harvest day 7 after allogeneic transplant. Mouse grafts combined 10^7 T-cell-depleted bone marrow cells with 10^6 splenic CD5+ T cells. The repertoire was sequenced with immunoSEQ multiplex PCR; TCRdb's copy has only in-frame clones and lacks some. The sample has more than 10,000 clones, 35% to 45% seen once. Sequences were obtained from skin. Every receptor here comes from a female BALB/c mouse given C57BL/6 T cells with graft-versus-host disease after an allogeneic hematopoietic cell transplant.

As regards this clone: Any gene name here is a mouse gene name. The read comes to an end 1 residue before the CDR3 does, leaving the germline J gene to fill in the end. This rearrangement joins TRBV26 to TRBJ2-1; TRBD2 matches at 7 bases. This CDR3 region has 15 residues. V lost 3 bases, J lost 0 bases, and 2 bases stayed unmatched. Germline V lookup: CDR1 KGHPV, CDR2 FQNQEV (reference sequence). The covered CDR3 bases are TGTGCCAGCAGTCTACTGGGGTATAACTATGCTGAGCAGTTC. Translated: CASSLLGYNYAEQF. The whole CDR3 protein reads CASSLLGYNYAEQFF.

Worth noting for this clone: Mouse germline and gene names are used. The CDR3 is cut off 1 residue early in the read; its end comes from the germline J gene. The chain employs TRBV26 and TRBJ2-1; the D gene could be TRBD1 or TRBD2 (5 bases each). The CDR3 consists of 14 residues. The germline gives CDR1 KGHPV, CDR2 FQNQEV (reference sequence). Trimming left V 1 base short and J 5 bases short, with 9 bases between. The sequenced CDR3 bases are TGTGCCAGCAGTCTGTGGGGGAGGGATGCTGAGCAGTTC. It codes for CASSLWGRDAEQF. The complete CDR3 sequence is CASSLWGRDAEQFF. Full variable domain (rest looked up from reference TRBV26 and TRBJ2-1): NSKVIQTPRYLVKGQGQKAKMRCIPEKGHPVVFWYQQNKNNEFKFLINFQNQEVLQQIDMTEKRFSAECPSNSPCSLEIQSSEAGDSALYLCASSLWGRDAEQFFGPGTRLTVL.

In the case of this clone: Mouse names are used for the genes. Partial CDR3 DNA: TGTGCCAGCAGCTTAGACGAAAGATTATTT. Translation gives CASSLDERLF. The full CDR3 is CASSLDERLFF. The chain employs TRBV3 and TRBJ1-4, with unresolved D. Read sequence stops 1 residue before the CDR3 end, and the germline J gene provides the missing end. Trimming cost V 1 base and J 6 bases, with 0 bases left between them. The CDR3 covers 11 residues. Germline V CDR1 and CDR2: SNHLY, FYNGKV (reference sequence).

This clone was detected only a few times. Gene names and germline match the mouse. The read is 1 residue too short to cover the CDR3 end, so that end is filled in from the germline J gene. The V gene is TRBV3, the J gene TRBJ1-5, with a weak D call TRBD1 (5 bases). The CDR3 has 14 residues. CDR1 SNHLY and CDR2 FYNGKV come from the germline V gene (reference sequence). Trimming took 3 bases from V and 1 from J, leaving 7 bases between them. The CDR3 protein is CASSFRQNNQAPLF. Partial CDR3 DNA: TGTGCCAGCAGCTTCCGACAGAACAACCAGGCTCCGCTT.

A remark on this clone: Genes and germline are mouse. The read stops 1 residue short of the end of the CDR3; the missing end is completed from the germline J gene. The V and J genes are TRBV29 and TRBJ2-2; 7 bases are shared with TRBD2. Looked up from germline, CDR1 is MSHET and CDR2 is SYDVDS. Trimming cost V 3 bases and J 0 bases; bases outside gene matches: 1. This CDR3 spans 15 amino acids. CDR3 DNA (partial): TGTGCTAGCAGTTTCCTGGGGGCAAACACCGGGCAGCTCTAC. It translates to CASSFLGANTGQLY. From start to end, the CDR3 is CASSFLGANTGQLYF.

This clone was observed a handful of times. Gene names are mouse gene names. The read ends 1 residue before the CDR3 terminus; that terminus is restored from the germline J gene. V gene TRBV13-2 combines with J gene TRBJ2-5, with 8 bases fitting TRBD1. V trimming: 5 bases; J trimming: 8 bases; junction bases outside the gene matches: 4. Looked up from germline, CDR1 is NNHNN and CDR2 is SYGAGS (reference sequence). The CDR3 is 12 residues long. CDR3 sequence reads: CASGGQGGTQYF. The sequenced CDR3 bases are TGTGCCAGCGGCGGACAGGGAGGCACCCAGTAC.

For this clone: Gene and germline names: mouse. Coverage ceases 1 residue before the CDR3 finishes, and the germline J gene fills in the end. The V and J genes are TRBV26 and TRBJ1-6; TRBD1 matches 9 bases. TRBJ1-6 is flagged as an ORF with uncertain function. The CDR3 has 15 residues. Per the germline V gene, CDR1 is KGHPV and CDR2 is FQNQEV (reference sequence). Losses at the gene ends were 4 bases for V and 3 bases for J; bases not matched to a gene: 1. The CDR3 here is CASSPTGGYNSPLYF. The CDR3 bases that were read are TGTGCCAGCAGTCCGACAGGGGGCTATAATTCGCCCCTCTAC.

Comments on this clone: Genes here carry mouse names. The CDR3 goes on 1 residue after the read ends, and that part is filled in from the germline J gene. This chain joins TRBV24 and TRBJ2-4, with D possibly matching TRBD2 (6 bases). Germline assignment: CDR1 KGHTA and CDR2 FRNEEI. Trimming took off 4 bases at V and 0 bases at J, with 11 bases between the two ends. The CDR3 consists of 15 residues. Incomplete CDR3 DNA: TGTGCCAGCAGTCCGTCGACTGGAAGTCAAAACACCTTGTAC. The encoded protein is CASSPSTGSQNTLY. The CDR3 as a whole reads CASSPSTGSQNTLYF.

Regarding this clone: The listed genes are named as in mouse. With the read ending 1 residue before the CDR3 end, the germline J gene is used to fill in that end. J is TRBJ1-4 and V is TRBV24; maybe TRBD1 (6 bases). The germline gives CDR1 KGHTA, CDR2 FRNEEI. The germline V and J ends were trimmed by 3 bases and 3 bases, with 8 bases remaining between them. The CDR3 length is 14 residues. The DNA read from the CDR3 is TGTGCCAGCAGTCTCGGGACACCCAACGAAAGATTATTT. Translating gives CASSLGTPNERLF. The whole CDR3 protein reads CASSLGTPNERLFF.

Note on this clone: These gene names are mouse names. Read coverage stops 1 residue before the CDR3 terminus; the germline J gene supplies the remainder. V usage is TRBV3 and J usage is TRBJ1-4, with 9 nucleotides matching TRBD1. The CDR3 sequence is 14 residues long. With V trimmed by 1 base and J by 7 bases, 1 base remained unmatched. Germline V gene sequence: CDR1 SNHLY, CDR2 FYNGKV (reference sequence). Here the CDR3 reads CASSLGTGAERLFF. The DNA read from the CDR3 is TGTGCCAGCAGCTTAGGGACAGGGGCCGAAAGATTATTT.

Comments on this clone: The gene symbols are mouse symbols. The read is 1 residue too short to cover the CDR3 end, so that end is filled in from the germline J gene. This sequence joins TRBV13-2 and TRBJ1-1; D is possibly TRBD1 (5 bases). Trimming cost V 6 bases and J 0 bases, with 12 bases left between them. This CDR3 is 14 amino acids long. Per germline, CDR1 NNHNN and CDR2 SYGAGS (reference sequence). The CDR3 reads CASALTATNTEVFF. The sequenced CDR3 bases are TGTGCCAGCGCCCTGACAGCAACAAACACAGAAGTCTTC.

Note on this clone: Any gene name here is a mouse gene name. The read halts 1 residue ahead of the CDR3 end, with the missing end drawn from the germline J gene. The genes are TRBV3 and TRBJ2-3; TRBD2 matches 9 bases. Trimming cost V 4 bases and J 0 bases; bases outside gene matches: 5. Germline lookup yields CDR1 SNHLY and CDR2 FYNGKV (reference sequence). The CDR3 is 16 residues long. CDR3 DNA (partial): TGTGCCAGCAGCTCCCGACTGGGGGATAGTGCAGAAACGCTGTAT. Protein sequence: CASSSRLGDSAETLY. The full CDR3 sequence reads CASSSRLGDSAETLYF.

As regards this clone: Here the gene names and germline are mouse. The CDR3 end is not reached by the read, which stops 1 residue before it; the germline J gene fills it in. The V call is TRBV26, the J call TRBJ1-1; the match to TRBD1 covers 7 bases. After removal of 0 bases from V and 8 bases from J, the junction contained 0 bases not matched to a gene. This CDR3 spans 12 amino acids. Germline CDR1 and CDR2: KGHPV and FQNQEV (reference sequence). The sequenced CDR3 bases are TGTGCCAGCAGTCTGTCGACAGGGGAAGTCTTC. Protein: CASSLSTGEVF. Given in full, the CDR3 is CASSLSTGEVFF.

Comments on this clone: Mouse names are used for the genes. The read terminates 1 residue ahead of where the CDR3 ends, so the germline J gene completes it. The genes are TRBV13-2 and TRBJ1-2; D unresolved. CDR1 is NNHNN and CDR2 is SYGAGS in the germline V gene (reference sequence). The CDR3 length is 12 residues. V lost 2 bases and J 0 bases, leaving 2 bases between the germline ends. The CDR3 spells CASGEANSDYTF. The covered CDR3 bases are TGTGCCAGCGGTGAAGCAAACTCCGACTACACC.